This TCR beta chain was documented in a study of control samples from healthy donors and cancer patients. The CDR3 runs to 12 residues. V was shortened by 5 bases and J by 3 bases, with 5 bases between the two germline ends. Germline CDR1 is SEHNR and CDR2 is FQNEAQ (reference sequence). The repertoire was sequenced with immunoSEQ multiplex PCR; TCRdb's copy has only in-frame clones and lacks some. This table has some 170,000 clones, under 96% appearing once. The sequence derives from a woman aged 25 to 39 in good health. This chain joins TRBV7-9 and TRBJ2-1; no reliable D call. The sequenced sample consisted of blood. CDR3 region: CASSLSYNEQFF. The CDR3 DNA follows: TGTGCCAGCAGCCTCAGCTACAATGAGCAGTTCTTC.